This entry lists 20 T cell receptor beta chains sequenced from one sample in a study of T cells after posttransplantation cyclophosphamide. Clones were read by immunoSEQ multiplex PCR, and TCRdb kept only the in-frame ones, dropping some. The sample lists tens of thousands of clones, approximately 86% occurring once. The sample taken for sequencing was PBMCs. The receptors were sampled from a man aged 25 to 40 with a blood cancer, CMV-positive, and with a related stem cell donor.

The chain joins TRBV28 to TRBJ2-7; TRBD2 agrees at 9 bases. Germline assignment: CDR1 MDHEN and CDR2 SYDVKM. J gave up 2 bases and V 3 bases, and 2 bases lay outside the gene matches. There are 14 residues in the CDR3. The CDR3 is CASSFSGSAYEQYF. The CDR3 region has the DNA TGTGCCAGCAGTTTTAGCGGGAGCGCCTACGAGCAGTACTTC.

CDR3 in amino acids: CASSDNQENTEAFF. The CDR3, as DNA: TGTGCCAGCAGTGACAACCAAGAGAACACTGAAGCTTTCTTT. The genes are TRBV6-5 and TRBJ1-1; D remains ambiguous. CDR1 is MNHEY, CDR2 SVGAGI, per germline. The CDR3 covers 14 residues. The V end lost 5 bases, the J end lost 1 base, and 11 bases lay between the germline ends.

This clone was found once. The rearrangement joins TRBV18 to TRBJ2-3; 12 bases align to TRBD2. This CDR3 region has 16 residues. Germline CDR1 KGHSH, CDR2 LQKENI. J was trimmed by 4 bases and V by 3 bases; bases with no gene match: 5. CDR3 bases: TGTGCCAGCTCACCGATCGGGACTAGCGGGCCAGATACGCAGTATTTT. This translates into CASSPIGTSGPDTQYF.

This CDR3 reads CASSMRDGTQETQYF. The CDR3 coding sequence is TGTGCCAGTAGTATGAGGGACGGGACTCAAGAGACCCAGTACTTC. This chain links TRBV19 with TRBJ2-5; D is perhaps TRBD2 (6 bases). The germline CDR1 and CDR2 sequences are LNHDA and SQIVND (reference sequence). CDR3 length equals 15 residues. With 3 bases removed from V and 2 bases from J, the gap between germline ends came to 13 bases.

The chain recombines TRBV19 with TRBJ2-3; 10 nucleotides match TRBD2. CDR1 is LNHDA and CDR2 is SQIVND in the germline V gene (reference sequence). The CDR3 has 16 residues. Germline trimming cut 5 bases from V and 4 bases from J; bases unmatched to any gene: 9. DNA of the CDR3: TGTGCCAGTAGTCGGGCTAGCGGGAGCTTTGCAGATACGCAGTATTTT. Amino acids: CASSRASGSFADTQYF.

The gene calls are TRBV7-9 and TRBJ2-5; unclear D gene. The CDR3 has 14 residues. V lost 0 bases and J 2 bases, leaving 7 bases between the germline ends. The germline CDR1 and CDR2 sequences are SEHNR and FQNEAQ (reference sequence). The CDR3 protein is CASSLAAEQETQYF. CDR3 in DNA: TGTGCCAGCAGCTTAGCGGCAGAACAAGAGACCCAGTACTTC.

The CDR3, as DNA: TGTGCCAGCAGTTTACTACAGGGTAACACCGGGGAGCTGTTTTTT. This gives the protein CASSLLQGNTGELFF. The genes are TRBV27 and TRBJ2-2, with D perhaps matching TRBD1 (6 bases). Germline V gene data show CDR1 as MNHEY and CDR2 as SMNVEV (reference sequence). Trimming left V 2 bases short and J 2 bases short, with 9 bases between. The CDR3 is 15 amino acids.

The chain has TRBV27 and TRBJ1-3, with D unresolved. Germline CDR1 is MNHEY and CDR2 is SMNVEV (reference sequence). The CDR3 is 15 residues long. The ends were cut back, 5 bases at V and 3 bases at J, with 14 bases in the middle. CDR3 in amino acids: CASSRGGSNGNTIYF. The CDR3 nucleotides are TGTGCCAGCAGTCGAGGTGGATCTAATGGAAACACCATATATTTT.

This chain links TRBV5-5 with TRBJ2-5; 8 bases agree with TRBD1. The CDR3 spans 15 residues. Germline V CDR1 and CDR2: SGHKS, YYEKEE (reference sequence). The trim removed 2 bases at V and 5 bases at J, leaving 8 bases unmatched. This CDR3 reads CASSFDRGGRETQYF. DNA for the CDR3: TGTGCCAGCAGCTTTGACAGGGGTGGACGGGAGACCCAGTACTTC.

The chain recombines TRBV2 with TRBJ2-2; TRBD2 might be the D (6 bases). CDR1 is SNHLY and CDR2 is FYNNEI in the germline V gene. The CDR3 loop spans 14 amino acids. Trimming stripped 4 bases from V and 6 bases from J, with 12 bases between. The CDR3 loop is CASSGRLVAGELFF. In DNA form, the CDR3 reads TGTGCCAGCAGTGGGCGACTAGTTGCCGGGGAGCTGTTTTTT.

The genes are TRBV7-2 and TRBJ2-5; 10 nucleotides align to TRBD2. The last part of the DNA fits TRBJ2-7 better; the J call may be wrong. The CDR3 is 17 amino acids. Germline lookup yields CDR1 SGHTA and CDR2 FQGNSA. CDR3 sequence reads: CASSPVNPGLATYEQYF. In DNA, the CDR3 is TGTGCCAGCAGTCCAGTTAATCCGGGACTAGCGACCTACGAGCAGTACTTC.

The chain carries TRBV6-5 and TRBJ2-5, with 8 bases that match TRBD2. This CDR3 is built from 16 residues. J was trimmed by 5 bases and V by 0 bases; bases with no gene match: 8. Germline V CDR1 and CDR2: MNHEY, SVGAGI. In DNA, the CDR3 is TGTGCCAGCAGTTACTCCCCAGCGGGAGTCTGGGAGACCCAGTACTTC. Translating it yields CASSYSPAGVWETQYF.

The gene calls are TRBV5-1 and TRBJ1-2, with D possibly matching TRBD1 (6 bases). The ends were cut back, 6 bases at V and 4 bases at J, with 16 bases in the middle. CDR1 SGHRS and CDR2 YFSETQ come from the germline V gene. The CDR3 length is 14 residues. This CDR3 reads CASTRGGNLYGYTF. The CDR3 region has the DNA TGCGCCAGCACCCGAGGGGGAAATCTCTATGGCTACACCTTC.

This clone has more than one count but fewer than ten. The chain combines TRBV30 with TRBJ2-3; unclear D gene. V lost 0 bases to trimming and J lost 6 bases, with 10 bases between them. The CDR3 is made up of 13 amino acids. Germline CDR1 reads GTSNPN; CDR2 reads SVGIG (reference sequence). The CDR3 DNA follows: TGTGCCTGGAGTGTGAACCTTCGGGATACGCAGTATTTT. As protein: CAWSVNLRDTQYF. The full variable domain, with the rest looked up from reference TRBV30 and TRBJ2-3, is SQTIHQWPATLVQPVGSPLSLECTVEGTSNPNLYWYRQAAGRGLQLLFYSVGIGQISSEVPQNLSASRPQDRQFILSSKKLLLSDSGFYLCAWSVNLRDTQYFGPGTRLTVL.

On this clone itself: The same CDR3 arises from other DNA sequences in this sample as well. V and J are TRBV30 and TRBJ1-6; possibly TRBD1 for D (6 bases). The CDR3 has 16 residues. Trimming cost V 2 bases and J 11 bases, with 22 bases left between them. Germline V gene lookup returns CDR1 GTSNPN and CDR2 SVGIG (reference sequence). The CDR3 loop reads CAWSIDRSGDQAPLHF. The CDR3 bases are TGTGCCTGGAGTATTGATCGTTCAGGGGACCAGGCACCCCTCCACTTT.

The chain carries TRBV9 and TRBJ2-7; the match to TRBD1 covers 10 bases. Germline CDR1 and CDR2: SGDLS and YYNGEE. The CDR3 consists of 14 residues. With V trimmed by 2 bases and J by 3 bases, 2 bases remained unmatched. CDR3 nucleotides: TGTGCCAGCAGCGTGGGACAGGGGATCTACGAGCAGTACTTC. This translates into CASSVGQGIYEQYF.

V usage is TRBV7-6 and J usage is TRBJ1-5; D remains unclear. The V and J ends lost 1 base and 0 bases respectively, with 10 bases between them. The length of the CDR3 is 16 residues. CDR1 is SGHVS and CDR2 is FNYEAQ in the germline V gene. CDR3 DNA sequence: TGTGCCAGCAGCTTAGTTGCTAGTCCTAGCAATCAGCCCCAGCATTTT. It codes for CASSLVASPSNQPQHF.

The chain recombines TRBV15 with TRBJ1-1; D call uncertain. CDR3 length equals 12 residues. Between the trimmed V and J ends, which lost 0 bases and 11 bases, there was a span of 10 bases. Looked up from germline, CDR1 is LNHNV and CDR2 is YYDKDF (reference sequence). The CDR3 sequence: CATSRDLGYAFF. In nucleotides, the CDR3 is TGTGCCACCAGCAGAGATCTAGGTTATGCTTTCTTT. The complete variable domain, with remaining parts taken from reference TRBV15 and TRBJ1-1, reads DAMVIQNPRYQVTQFGKPVTLSCSQTLNHNVMYWYQQKSSQAPKLLFHYYDKDFNNEADTPDNFQSRRPNTSFCFLDIRSPGLGDTAMYLCATSRDLGYAFFGQGTRLTVV.

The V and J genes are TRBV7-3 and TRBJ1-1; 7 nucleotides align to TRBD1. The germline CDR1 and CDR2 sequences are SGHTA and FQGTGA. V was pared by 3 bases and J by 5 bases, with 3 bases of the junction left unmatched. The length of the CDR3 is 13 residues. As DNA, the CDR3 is TGTGCCAGCAGCTTCGGGACAGAGACTGAAGCTTTCTTT. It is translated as CASSFGTETEAFF.

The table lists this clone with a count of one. The chain's CDR3 is CAWSVQGGQSDTEAFF. For the CDR3, the DNA is TGTGCCTGGAGTGTACAAGGCGGGCAGTCAGACACTGAAGCTTTCTTT. The J gene is TRBJ1-1, the V gene TRBV30; D is unclear. This CDR3 has 16 residues. The germline V gene has CDR1 GTSNPN and CDR2 SVGIG (reference sequence). V gave up 0 bases and J gave up 3 bases, with 17 bases separating them.